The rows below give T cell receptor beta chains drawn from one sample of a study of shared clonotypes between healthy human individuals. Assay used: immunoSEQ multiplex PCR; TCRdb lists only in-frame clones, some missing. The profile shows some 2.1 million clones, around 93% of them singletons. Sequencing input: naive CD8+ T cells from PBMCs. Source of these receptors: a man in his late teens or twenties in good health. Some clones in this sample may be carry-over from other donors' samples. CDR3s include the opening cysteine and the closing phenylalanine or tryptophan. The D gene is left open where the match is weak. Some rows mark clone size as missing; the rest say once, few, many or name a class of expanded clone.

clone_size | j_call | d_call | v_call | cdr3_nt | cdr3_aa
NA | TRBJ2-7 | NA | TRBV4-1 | TGCGCCAGCAGCCCCGCCGCGGCGGCACGCGAGCGGCAGTACTTC | CASSPAAAARERQYF
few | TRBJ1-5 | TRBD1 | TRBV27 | TGTGCCAGCAATCCCACAGGGGGCGGGCAGCCCCAGCATTTT | CASNPTGGGQPQHF
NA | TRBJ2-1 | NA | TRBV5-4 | TGTGCCAGCAGCTTGGCCCTGGCGGGGGCGTGGAATGAGCAGTTCTTC | CASSLALAGAWNEQFF
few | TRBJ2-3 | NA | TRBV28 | TGTGCCAGCAGTTTCTTAGCCGGCACAGATACGCAGTATTTT | CASSFLAGTDTQYF
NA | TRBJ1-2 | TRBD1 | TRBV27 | TGTGCCAGCAGTCCATCGGTGGGACAGGTGCTCTATGGCTACACCTTC | CASSPSVGQVLYGYTF
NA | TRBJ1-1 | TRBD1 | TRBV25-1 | TGTGCCAGTCTACAGGGGGCTGAAGCTTTCTTT | CASLQGAEAFF
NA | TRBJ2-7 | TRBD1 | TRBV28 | TGTGCCAGCACCCGGACAGGGGGCAACGAGCAGTACTTC | CASTRTGGNEQYF
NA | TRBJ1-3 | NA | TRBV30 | TGTGCCGGTGACCTAGGCTCTGGAAACACCATATATTTT | CAGDLGSGNTIYF
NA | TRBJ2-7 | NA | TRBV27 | TGTGCCAGCAGCTTCGGACAGTGGTCCTACGAGCAGTACTTC | CASSFGQWSYEQYF
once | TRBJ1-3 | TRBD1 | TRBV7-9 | TGTGCCAGCAGCTCTGGGACAGGGGGCTCACCCTCTGGAAACACCATATATTTT | CASSSGTGGSPSGNTIYF
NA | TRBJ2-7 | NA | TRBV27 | TGTGCCAGCAGTTTAGTAGAGCCCGGGGAGCAGTACTTC | CASSLVEPGEQYF
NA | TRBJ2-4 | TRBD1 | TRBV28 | TGTGCCAGCAGTTTATATCAGGGGGCAAACATTCAGTACTTC | CASSLYQGANIQYF
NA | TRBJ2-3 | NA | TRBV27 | TGTGCCAGCAGGGCTAGCACAGATACGCAGTATTTT | CASRASTDTQYF
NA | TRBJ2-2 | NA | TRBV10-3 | TGTGCCATCAGCGCCCCGGCAGGGCTCAACACCGGGGAGCTGTTTTTT | CAISAPAGLNTGELFF
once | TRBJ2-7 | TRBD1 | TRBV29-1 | TGCAGCGCCCGACAGGGATTCGAGCAGTACTTC | CSARQGFEQYF
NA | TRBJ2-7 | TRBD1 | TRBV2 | TGTGCCGCCAGGGCCCCCGGACAGGACGAGCAGTACTTC | CAARAPGQDEQYF
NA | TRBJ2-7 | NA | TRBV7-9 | TGTGCCAGCAGCCTCCCGGGCCAGAGGGATCTGTACTTC | CASSLPGQRDLYF
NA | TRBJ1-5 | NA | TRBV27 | TGTGCCAGCAGTTCGGCAGGGCCCAATCAGCCCCAGCATTTT | CASSSAGPNQPQHF
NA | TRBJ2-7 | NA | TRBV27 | TGTGCCAGCAGTTCCCCTCTGGGGGAGCAGTACTTC | CASSSPLGEQYF
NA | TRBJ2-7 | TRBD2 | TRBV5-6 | TGTGCCAGCAGCTTTATAGCGGGGTTCCGCGAGCAGTACTTC | CASSFIAGFREQYF
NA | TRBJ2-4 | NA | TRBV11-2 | TGTGCCAGCAGCTTAGCTGGGGTACAGAACCTAGCCAAAAACATTCAGTACTTC | CASSLAGVQNLAKNIQYF
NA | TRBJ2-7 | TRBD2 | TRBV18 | TGTGCCAGCTCACCAGAGACTAGCAGAAGCTCCTACGAGCAGTACTTC | CASSPETSRSSYEQYF
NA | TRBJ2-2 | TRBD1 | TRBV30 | TGTGCCTGGAGTGTCCTCCAGGGGGCCGGGGAGCTGTTTTTT | CAWSVLQGAGELFF
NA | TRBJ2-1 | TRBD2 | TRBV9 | TGTGCCAGCAGCGCGCCCAGCGGGAGCTCCTACAATGAGCAGTTCTTC | CASSAPSGSSYNEQFF
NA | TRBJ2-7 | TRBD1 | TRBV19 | TGTGCCAGTAGGATGACAGGGGGGGCTTCCTACGAGCAGTACTTC | CASRMTGGASYEQYF
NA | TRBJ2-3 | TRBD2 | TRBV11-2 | TGTGCCAGCAGCTTAGTTGTCCAGCGGGAGTCGACAGATACGCAGTATTTT | CASSLVVQRESTDTQYF
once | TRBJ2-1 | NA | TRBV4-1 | TGCGCCAGCAGCCAACTCGGTAATGAGCAGTTCTTC | CASSQLGNEQFF
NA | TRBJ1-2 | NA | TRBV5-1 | TGCGCCAGCAGCTTCGGAGGGCCCCGGGACTATGGCTACACCTTC | CASSFGGPRDYGYTF
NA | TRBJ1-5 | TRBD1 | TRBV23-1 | TGCGCCAGCAGTCAATTGGACAGGGAGGACGATCAGCCCCAGCATTTT | CASSQLDREDDQPQHF
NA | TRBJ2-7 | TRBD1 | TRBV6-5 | TGTGCCAGCAGTTACCTGGACAGGGCGCCCTACGAGCAGTACTTC | CASSYLDRAPYEQYF
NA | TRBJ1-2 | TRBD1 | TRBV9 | TGTGCCAGCAGTGGTGATGGGACAGGAGATGGCTACACCTTC | CASSGDGTGDGYTF
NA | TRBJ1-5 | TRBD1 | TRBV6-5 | TGTGCCAGCACCACAGGGGTGGCTCAGCCCCAGCATTTT | CASTTGVAQPQHF
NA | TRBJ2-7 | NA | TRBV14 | TGTGCCAGCAGTCCGAGCTGGGGCACGACCTACGAGCAGTACTTC | CASSPSWGTTYEQYF
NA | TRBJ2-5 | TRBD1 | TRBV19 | TGTGCCAGTAGTATAACCCAGGGGGCTAGGGAGACCCAGTACTTC | CASSITQGARETQYF
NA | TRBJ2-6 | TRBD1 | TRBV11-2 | TGTGCCAGCAGTTCAGGGGGAGCTGGGGCCAACGTCCTGACTTTC | CASSSGGAGANVLTF
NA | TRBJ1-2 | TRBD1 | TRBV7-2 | TGTGCCAGCAGCCGTGACAGGGGGCAAGATGGCTACACCTTC | CASSRDRGQDGYTF
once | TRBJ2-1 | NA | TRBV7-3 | TGTGCCAGCAGCGATCCTCAGGCGGGTAATTACAATGAGCAGTTCTTC | CASSDPQAGNYNEQFF
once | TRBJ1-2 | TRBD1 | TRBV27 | TGTGCCAGCGCGTTAGCAGTAAAGACAGGGGGCTCGTCTGGCTACACCTTC | CASALAVKTGGSSGYTF
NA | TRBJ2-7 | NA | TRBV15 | TGTGCCACCGCGAAGACGTCCTACGAGCAGTACTTC | CATAKTSYEQYF
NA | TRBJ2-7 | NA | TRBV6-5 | TGTGCCAGCAGTTTCAGGGGAGACGGGTATTACGAGCAGTACTTC | CASSFRGDGYYEQYF
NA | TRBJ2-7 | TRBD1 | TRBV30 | TGTGCCTGGTGGGACAGGGGGCTCGAGCAGTACTTC | CAWWDRGLEQYF
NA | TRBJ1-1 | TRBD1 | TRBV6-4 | TGTGCCAGCAGCCGGGACAGGGGGGGCGAAGCTTTCTTT | CASSRDRGGEAFF
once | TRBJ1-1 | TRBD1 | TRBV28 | TGTGCCAGCAGTTTCGACAGGGGGATAAACACTGAAGCTTTCTTT | CASSFDRGINTEAFF
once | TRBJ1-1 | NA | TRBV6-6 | TGTGCCAGCAGTTACTCGGGGCGGATGAACACTGAAGCTTTCTTT | CASSYSGRMNTEAFF
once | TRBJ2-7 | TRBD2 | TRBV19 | TGTGCCAGTAGTATAGATCACCCTAGCGGGAGCGAGCAGTACTTC | CASSIDHPSGSEQYF
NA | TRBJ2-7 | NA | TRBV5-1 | TGCGCCAGCAGCCCAGCCGGGACATCATACGAGCAGTACTTC | CASSPAGTSYEQYF
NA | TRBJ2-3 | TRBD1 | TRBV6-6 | TGTGCCAGCAGTACCAGGGGGGATACGCAGTATTTT | CASSTRGDTQYF
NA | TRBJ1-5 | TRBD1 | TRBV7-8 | TGTGCCAGCAGCGACAGGGTCAGTAAAGGCAATCAGCCCCAGCATTTT | CASSDRVSKGNQPQHF
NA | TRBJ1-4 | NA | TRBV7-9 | TGTGCCAGCAGCCACGACAGAGGTGAAAAACTGTTTTTT | CASSHDRGEKLFF